Below are 13 T cell receptor beta chains sequenced from a single sample in a study of OX40 agonist ivuxolimab in advanced cancers. Libraries came from the immunoSEQ multiplex PCR assay. TCRdb provides this immuneACCESS table in a form limited to in-frame rearrangements. Some clones are lacking; in checked studies, under half of them reflect an unresolved V gene, and why the rest are absent is not known. In this sample the table shows tens of thousands of clones, roughly nine tenths of which occur a single time. Of the sample, around 1.7% falls within the top ten clones. Sequenced material: CD4+ or CD8+ T cells sorted from blood, taken in a trial of the OX40 agonist ivuxolimab. All receptors come from an adult with an advanced solid tumor such as melanoma, head and neck, liver or kidney cancer.

In nucleotides, the CDR3 is TGTGCCAGTAGTATAGTGCAGGGGGCAGGAGGAAGCAATCAGCCCCAGCATTTT. Residues: CASSIVQGAGGSNQPQHF. The J gene is TRBJ1-5, the V gene TRBV19; 8 nucleotides agree with TRBD1. Per the germline V gene, CDR1 is LNHDA and CDR2 is SQIVND (reference sequence). The CDR3 runs to 18 residues. Trimming at V came to 1 base and at J to 1 base, leaving 9 bases not matched to a gene.

The chain has TRBV9 and TRBJ2-6, with D perhaps TRBD1 (7 bases). V lost 5 bases to trimming and J lost 1 base, with 25 bases between them. CDR1 is SGDLS and CDR2 is YYNGEE in the germline V gene. This CDR3 is built from 20 residues. CDR3: CASSQSIGGQSLSGANVLTF. CDR3 DNA sequence: TGTGCCAGCAGTCAATCAATCGGGGGACAGAGTCTTTCTGGGGCCAACGTCCTGACTTTC.

A single count supports this clone. The V and J genes are TRBV30 and TRBJ1-5; D ambiguous. The V end was cut by 5 bases, the J end by 2 bases, with 13 bases between. Per the germline V gene, CDR1 is GTSNPN and CDR2 is SVGIG (reference sequence). The CDR3 runs to 14 residues. CDR3 in amino acids: CAWDELMGNQPQHF. DNA of the CDR3: TGTGCCTGGGACGAATTGATGGGCAATCAGCCCCAGCATTTT.

The chain couples TRBV7-3 to TRBJ2-3; 11 positions agree with TRBD2. V shed 5 bases, J shed 1 base, and the junction held 2 bases outside the gene matches. The germline gives CDR1 SGHTA, CDR2 FQGTGA. CDR3 size: 15 residues. The CDR3 protein is CASSTGLAGTDTQYF. CDR3 sequence (DNA): TGTGCCAGCAGCACGGGACTAGCGGGCACAGATACGCAGTATTTT.

CDR3 coding DNA: TGTGCCACCCAGACAGGGGGAGCCTACGAGCAGTACTTC. It yields the protein CATQTGGAYEQYF. The rearrangement uses TRBV2 and TRBJ2-7; 9 nucleotides align to TRBD1. The V gene end was trimmed by 10 bases and the J gene end by 2 bases; junction bases not matched to a gene: 6. CDR3 length: 13 amino acids. Germline CDR1 is SNHLY and CDR2 is FYNNEI.

Note on this clone: This CDR3 is also generated by other DNA sequences in the sample. The rearrangement joins TRBV6-1 to TRBJ2-5; the D gene is possibly TRBD2 (6 bases). Trimming pared 3 bases from V and 2 bases from J, leaving 10 bases between. CDR3 size: 14 residues. Germline values: CDR1 MNHNS, CDR2 SASEGT. CDR3 DNA sequence: TGTGCCAGCAGTGAGTCAGGGAGGCAAGAGACCCAGTACTTC. It is translated as CASSESGRQETQYF.

The chain is built from TRBV4-1 and TRBJ2-5, with 11 bases fitting TRBD2. This CDR3 region has 16 residues. Trimming at V came to 3 bases and at J to 5 bases, leaving 8 bases not matched to a gene. Germline values: CDR1 MGHRA, CDR2 YSYEKL. The DNA of the CDR3 is TGCGCCAGCAGCCACCTACTAGCGGGGGAGCGGGAGACCCAGTACTTC. It yields the protein CASSHLLAGERETQYF.

A remark on this clone: Additional DNA sequences in this sample encode the identical CDR3. This chain connects TRBV6-5 to TRBJ1-2; 7 bases match TRBD1. This CDR3 has 13 residues. From germline, CDR1 is MNHEY and CDR2 SVGAGI. Trimming at V came to 4 bases and at J to 3 bases, leaving 2 bases not matched to a gene. CDR3 in amino acids: CASSLTGDYGYTF. As DNA, the CDR3 is TGTGCCAGCAGTTTAACAGGGGACTATGGCTACACCTTC.

The chain combines TRBV7-8 with TRBJ2-7; 11 bases line up with TRBD2. CDR1 is SGHVS and CDR2 is FQNEAQ in the germline V gene. V shed 1 base, J shed 4 bases, and the junction held 3 bases outside the gene matches. The CDR3 runs 15 residues. As DNA, the CDR3 is TGTGCCAGCAGCTTAGAGTCTAGCGGGAGGTACGAGCAGTACTTC. It yields the protein CASSLESSGRYEQYF.

CDR3 sequence (DNA): TGTGCCAGCAGTTCACGGGGTTCGGGGAATGGCTACACCTTC. It specifies CASSSRGSGNGYTF. V usage is TRBV6-5 and J usage is TRBJ1-2; no definite D call. The CDR3 is made up of 14 amino acids. The ends were cut back, 4 bases at V and 6 bases at J, with 15 bases in the middle. From germline, CDR1 is MNHEY and CDR2 SVGAGI.

This clone was detected only once. The chain recombines TRBV2 with TRBJ1-5; D call uncertain. This CDR3 spans 14 amino acids. V lost 1 base to trimming and J lost 4 bases, with 8 bases between them. Germline V lookup: CDR1 SNHLY, CDR2 FYNNEI. CDR3 loop: CASSEGLPNQPQHF. The DNA for the CDR3 is TGTGCCAGCAGTGAAGGCCTACCAAATCAGCCCCAGCATTTT. Based on the CDR3 plus reference TRBV2 and TRBJ1-5, the full variable domain is EPEVTQTPSHQVTQMGQEVILRCVPISNHLYFYWYRQILGQKVEFLVSFYNNEISEKSEIFDDQFSVERPDGSNFTLKIRSTKLEDSAMYFCASSEGLPNQPQHFGDGTRLSIL.

This clone was seen a single time. The gene calls are TRBV18 and TRBJ1-1; 7 nucleotides agree with TRBD1. The CDR3 has 14 amino acids. Germline CDR1 KGHSH, CDR2 LQKENI. With V trimmed by 4 bases and J by 1 base, 3 bases remained unmatched. This CDR3 reads CASSQGQANTEAFF. As DNA, the CDR3 is TGTGCCAGCTCACAAGGACAGGCGAACACTGAAGCTTTCTTT.

The chain joins TRBV28 to TRBJ1-3; D remains ambiguous. The CDR3 is 13 amino acids. V was cut by 7 bases and J by 8 bases, with 15 bases left in between. Germline CDR1 reads MDHEN; CDR2 reads SYDVKM. CDR3 DNA sequence: TGTGCCAGCACCCGGTCGACCGCAGACACCATATATTTT. It specifies CASTRSTADTIYF.